Below, 18 T cell receptor beta chains from the same sample are listed, as sequenced in a study of blood T cell repertoires in COVID-19. Data came from immunoSEQ multiplex PCR; TCRdb stores just in-frame clones and leaves some out. The table lists some 22,000 clones, 89% of them singletons. Sequenced material: peripheral blood. Receptors originate from a human donor with active COVID-19. The donor label of this sample is uncertain.

V gene TRBV29-1 combines with J gene TRBJ2-5, with 11 bases matching TRBD2. The V and J ends lost 4 bases and 5 bases, in that order; junction bases with no gene match: 9. Germline loops: CDR1 SQVTM, CDR2 ANQGSEA. The CDR3 is 15 residues long. Written as DNA, the CDR3 is TGCAGCGTTGTAATAGCGGGAGGGGTGCGGGAGACCCAGTACTTC. Translating gives CSVVIAGGVRETQYF.

As regards this clone: A read error may produce the germline difference seen at one junction end. The V call is TRBV28, the J call TRBJ2-7; a possible D gene is TRBD1 (6 bases). The CDR3 contains 13 residues. CDR1 MDHEN and CDR2 SYDVKM come from the germline V gene. The CDR3 here is CASSLALGAGPLF. The CDR3 nucleotides read TGTGCCAGCAGTTTAGCGTTGGGGGCGGGTCCCCTATTC. Full variable domain (outside the CDR3, taken from reference TRBV28 and TRBJ2-7): DVKVTQSSRYLVKRTGEKVFLECVQDMDHENMFWYRQDPGLGLRLIYFSYDVKMKEKGDIPEGYSVSREKKERFSLILESASTNQTSMYLCASSLALGAGPLFGPGTRLTVT.

The V and J genes are TRBV5-1 and TRBJ2-4; TRBD1 matches at 9 bases. J was trimmed by 8 bases and V by 3 bases; bases with no gene match: 3. This CDR3 comprises 13 residues. CDR1 and CDR2 from the germline V gene are SGHRS and YFSETQ. The CDR3 reads CASSSDRGDIQYF. CDR3 coding DNA: TGCGCCAGCAGCTCGGACAGGGGCGACATTCAGTACTTC.

The genes are TRBV3-1 (or the pseudogene TRBV3-2) and TRBJ1-1; D possibly corresponds to TRBD1 (5 bases). Trimming cost V 0 bases and J 6 bases, with 11 bases left between them. The CDR3 is made up of 14 amino acids. Germline V gives CDR1 LGHDT, CDR2 YNNKEL (reference sequence). CDR3 nucleotide sequence: TGTGCCAGCAGCCAAGATCAGCGGGGACCTGAAGCTTTCTTT. Protein: CASSQDQRGPEAFF.

CDR3 DNA sequence: TGTGCCAGCTCACCGCAGCAGGTGAACACTGAAGCTTTCTTT. Encoded protein: CASSPQQVNTEAFF. The V call is TRBV18, the J call TRBJ1-1; no reliable D call. Trimming stripped 3 bases from V and 0 bases from J, with 8 bases between. CDR1 and CDR2 from the germline V gene are KGHSH and LQKENI. The CDR3 extends over 14 amino acids.

J is TRBJ2-7 and V is TRBV6-5, with 7 nucleotides matching TRBD1. Germline lookup yields CDR1 MNHEY and CDR2 SVGAGI. CDR3 length equals 14 residues. V was pared by 5 bases and J by 2 bases, with 6 bases of the junction left unmatched. CDR3 sequence: CASSKPGQTYEQYF. The CDR3, as DNA: TGTGCCAGCAGTAAGCCGGGACAGACCTACGAGCAGTACTTC.

The CDR3 loop is CASSYSGRATGELFF. Here the CDR3 DNA reads TGTGCCAGCAGTTACTCGGGCAGGGCCACCGGGGAGCTGTTTTTT. The gene calls are TRBV6-2 or TRBV6-3 and TRBJ2-2; a weak D match, TRBD1 (5 bases). Germline-derived CDR1 and CDR2 are MNHEY and SVGEGT. Between the trimmed V and J ends, which lost 0 bases and 4 bases, there was a span of 9 bases. The CDR3 totals 15 residues.

This clone was detected only once. The V call is TRBV7-6, the J call TRBJ2-2; TRBD2 matches 15 bases. The trim removed 0 bases at V and 3 bases at J, leaving 5 bases unmatched. The CDR3 contains 19 residues. The germline CDR1 and CDR2 sequences are SGHVS and FNYEAQ. In DNA, the CDR3 is TGTGCCAGCAGCTTAGCTGGACTAGCGGGGGGGCCGGACACCGGGGAGCTGTTTTTT. Amino acids: CASSLAGLAGGPDTGELFF.

This chain links TRBV10-3 with TRBJ2-3, with unresolved D. CDR1 is ENHRY, CDR2 SYGVKD, per germline. The CDR3 extends over 15 amino acids. The V gene lost 2 bases and the J gene lost 0 bases, with 9 bases spanning the gap. Written as DNA, the CDR3 is TGTGCCATCAGTGAGACAGATACTAGCACAGATACGCAGTATTTT. This encodes CAISETDTSTDTQYF.

This rearrangement joins TRBV4-1 to TRBJ1-4, with 10 bases fitting TRBD1. Germline assignment: CDR1 MGHRA and CDR2 YSYEKL. This CDR3 has 16 residues. V was pared by 1 base and J by 8 bases, with 7 bases of the junction left unmatched. For the CDR3, the DNA is TGCGCCAGCAGCCAAGTGACAGGGGGCTTCGGGGAAAAACTGTTTTTT. Protein: CASSQVTGGFGEKLFF.

The chain uses TRBV19 and TRBJ2-5, with TRBD1 matching 7 bases. Germline V gene sequence: CDR1 LNHDA, CDR2 SQIVND (reference sequence). Trimming at V came to 6 bases and at J to 4 bases, leaving 8 bases not matched to a gene. This CDR3 is built from 14 residues. In DNA, the CDR3 is TGTGCCAGTAGGACAGGGCCCGCGGTAGAGACCCAGTACTTC. Translated, it gives CASRTGPAVETQYF.

This clone was counted a few times. The chain employs TRBV30 and TRBJ1-1; tentative D call: TRBD1 (5 bases). Per germline, CDR1 GTSNPN and CDR2 SVGIG (reference sequence). The CDR3 loop spans 14 amino acids. V lost 1 base and J 1 base, leaving 10 bases between the germline ends. Here the CDR3 DNA reads TGTGCCTGGAGTGGAGGGGAGGGGAACACTGAAGCTTTCTTT. This gives the protein CAWSGGEGNTEAFF.

V gene TRBV9 combines with J gene TRBJ2-1; 12 nucleotides line up with TRBD2. CDR1 is SGDLS and CDR2 is YYNGEE in the germline V gene. This CDR3 has 20 amino acids. Trimming at V came to 4 bases and at J to 0 bases, leaving 14 bases not matched to a gene. The CDR3 nucleotides are TGTGCCAGCAGCCCCCTTTGGGGACTAGCGGGTAGGAGCTCCTACAATGAGCAGTTCTTC. This codes for CASSPLWGLAGRSSYNEQFF.

The chain recombines TRBV5-1 with TRBJ2-3, with 15 nucleotides matching TRBD2. V shed 5 bases, J shed 4 bases, and the junction held 20 bases outside the gene matches. There are 21 residues in the CDR3. From germline, CDR1 is SGHRS and CDR2 YFSETQ. The CDR3 region is CASSQRRTSGGAKPLPDTQYF. CDR3 nucleotide sequence: TGCGCCAGCAGTCAACGAAGGACTAGCGGGGGGGCAAAGCCTCTCCCAGATACGCAGTATTTT.

The V and J genes are TRBV12-5 and TRBJ2-3; the D is unclear. V lost 6 bases to trimming and J lost 0 bases, with 19 bases between them. Germline V lookup: CDR1 LGHNT, CDR2 FRNRAP. The CDR3 is 17 amino acids. The CDR3 DNA sequence: TGTGCTAGTGGGCCCGATATGAGGATGTTTAGCACAGATACGCAGTATTTT. Translation gives CASGPDMRMFSTDTQYF.

The V call is TRBV4-2, the J call TRBJ2-7; 7 bases are shared with TRBD2. Trimming took 0 bases from V and 2 from J; bases not matched to a gene: 4. Germline values: CDR1 LGHNA, CDR2 YNFKEQ. The CDR3 totals 15 residues. The CDR3 DNA is TGTGCCAGCAGCCAAGATCTGGCGGGGGCCTACGAGCAGTACTTC. This encodes CASSQDLAGAYEQYF.

In nucleotides, the CDR3 is TGCGCCAGCAGCTGGACAGGGGAGAGTTCGACAGATACGCAGTATTTT. Translating gives CASSWTGESSTDTQYF. The V and J genes are TRBV5-1 and TRBJ2-3; the match to TRBD1 covers 9 bases. Germline V gene lookup returns CDR1 SGHRS and CDR2 YFSETQ. There are 16 residues in the CDR3. J gave up 3 bases and V 3 bases, and 8 bases lay outside the gene matches. The complete variable domain, with remaining parts taken from reference TRBV5-1 and TRBJ2-3, reads KAGVTQTPRYLIKTRGQQVTLSCSPISGHRSVSWYQQTPGQGLQFLFEYFSETQRNKGNFPGRFSGRQFSNSRSEMNVSTLELGDSALYLCASSWTGESSTDTQYFGPGTRLTVL.

The chain carries TRBV6-5 and TRBJ2-1, with TRBD2 identical over 9 bases. V shed 7 bases and J 2 bases; nucleotides not matched to a gene: 6. Germline assignment: CDR1 MNHEY and CDR2 SVGAGI. This CDR3 is 15 amino acids long. CDR3: CASINLAGAYNEQFF. The CDR3 DNA sequence: TGTGCCAGCATAAACTTAGCGGGGGCCTACAATGAGCAGTTCTTC.